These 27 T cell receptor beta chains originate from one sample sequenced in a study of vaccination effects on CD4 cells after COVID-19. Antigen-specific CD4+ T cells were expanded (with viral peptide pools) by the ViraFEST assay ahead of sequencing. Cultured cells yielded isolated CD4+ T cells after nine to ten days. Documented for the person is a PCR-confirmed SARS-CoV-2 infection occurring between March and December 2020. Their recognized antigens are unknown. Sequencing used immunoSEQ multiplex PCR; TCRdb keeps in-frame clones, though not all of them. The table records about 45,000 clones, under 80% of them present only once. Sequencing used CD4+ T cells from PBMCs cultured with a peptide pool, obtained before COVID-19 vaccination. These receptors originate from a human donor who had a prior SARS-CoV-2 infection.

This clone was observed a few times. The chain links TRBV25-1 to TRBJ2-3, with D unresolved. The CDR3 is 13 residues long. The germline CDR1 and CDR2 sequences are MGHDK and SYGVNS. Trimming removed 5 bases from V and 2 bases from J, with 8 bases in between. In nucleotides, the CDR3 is TGTGCCAGCAGTCAGCTGGACACAGATACGCAGTATTTT. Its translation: CASSQLDTDTQYF.

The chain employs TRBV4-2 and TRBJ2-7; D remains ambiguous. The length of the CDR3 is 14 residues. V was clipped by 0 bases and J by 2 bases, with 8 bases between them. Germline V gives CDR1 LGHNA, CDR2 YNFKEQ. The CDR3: CASSQETPPYEQYF. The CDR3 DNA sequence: TGTGCCAGCAGCCAAGAAACGCCCCCCTACGAGCAGTACTTC.

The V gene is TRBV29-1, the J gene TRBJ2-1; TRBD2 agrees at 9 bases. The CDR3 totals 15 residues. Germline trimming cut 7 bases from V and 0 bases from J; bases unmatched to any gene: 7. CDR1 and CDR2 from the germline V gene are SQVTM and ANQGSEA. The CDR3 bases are TGCAGCGCCGCCAGTAGCGGGAGCTCCTACAATGAGCAGTTCTTC. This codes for CSAASSGSSYNEQFF.

DNA of the CDR3: TGTGCCAGCAGGACCACAGGGGGGAAATACGAGCAGTACTTC. Translating gives CASRTTGGKYEQYF. The V gene is TRBV6-6, the J gene TRBJ2-7; 8 bases are a match to TRBD1. With 6 bases clipped from V and 4 bases from J, the junction kept 8 bases outside the gene matches. The CDR3 is made up of 14 amino acids. Per the germline V gene, CDR1 is MNHNY and CDR2 is SVGAGI (reference sequence).

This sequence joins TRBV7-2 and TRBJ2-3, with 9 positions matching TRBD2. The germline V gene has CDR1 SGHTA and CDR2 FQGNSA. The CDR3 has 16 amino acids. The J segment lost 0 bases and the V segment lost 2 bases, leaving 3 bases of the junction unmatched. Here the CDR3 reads CASSLTSGLSTDTQYF. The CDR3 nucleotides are TGTGCCAGCAGCTTAACTAGCGGGCTGAGCACAGATACGCAGTATTTT.

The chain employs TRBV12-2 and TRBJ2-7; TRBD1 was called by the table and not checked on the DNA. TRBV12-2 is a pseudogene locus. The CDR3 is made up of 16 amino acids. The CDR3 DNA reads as TGTGCAAGTCGCTTGCAGACAGGACGAGCCTCCTACGAGCAGTACTTC. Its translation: CASRLQTGRASYEQYF.

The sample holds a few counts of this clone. The CDR3 nucleotides read TGTGCCAGCAAGCCAGGGGTATCCTACAATGAGCAGTTCTTC. Encoded protein: CASKPGVSYNEQFF. The gene calls are TRBV6-5 and TRBJ2-1, with D possibly being TRBD1 (6 bases). The V gene's germline CDR1 is MNHEY and CDR2 SVGAGI. V lost 7 bases and J 1 base, leaving 11 bases between the germline ends. The CDR3 extends over 14 amino acids.

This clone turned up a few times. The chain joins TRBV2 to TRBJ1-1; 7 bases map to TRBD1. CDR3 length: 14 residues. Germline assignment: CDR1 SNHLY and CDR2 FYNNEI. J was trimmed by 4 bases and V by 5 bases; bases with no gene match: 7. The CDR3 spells CASSTQAGGTEAFF. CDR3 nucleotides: TGTGCCAGCAGTACCCAGGCAGGGGGCACTGAAGCTTTCTTT.

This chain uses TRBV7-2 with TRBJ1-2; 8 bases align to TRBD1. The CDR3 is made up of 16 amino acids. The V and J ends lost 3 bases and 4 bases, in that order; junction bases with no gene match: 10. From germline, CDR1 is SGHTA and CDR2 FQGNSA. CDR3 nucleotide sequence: TGTGCCAGCAGCTTCCCAACGGGACAGGCGGCCTATGGCTACACCTTC. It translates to CASSFPTGQAAYGYTF.

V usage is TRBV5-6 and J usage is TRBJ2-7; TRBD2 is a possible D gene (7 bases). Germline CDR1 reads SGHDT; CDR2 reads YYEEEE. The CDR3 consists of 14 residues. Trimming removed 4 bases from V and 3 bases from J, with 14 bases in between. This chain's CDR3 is CASSNSRGGYEQYF. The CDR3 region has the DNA TGTGCCAGCAGCAACTCTAGGGGGGGCTACGAGCAGTACTTC.

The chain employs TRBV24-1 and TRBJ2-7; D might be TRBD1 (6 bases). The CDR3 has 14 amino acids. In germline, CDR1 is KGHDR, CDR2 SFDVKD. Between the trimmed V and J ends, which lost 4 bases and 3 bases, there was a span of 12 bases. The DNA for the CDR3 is TGTGCCACCAGTGACACAGGGCGCGGCTACGAGCAGTACTTC. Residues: CATSDTGRGYEQYF.

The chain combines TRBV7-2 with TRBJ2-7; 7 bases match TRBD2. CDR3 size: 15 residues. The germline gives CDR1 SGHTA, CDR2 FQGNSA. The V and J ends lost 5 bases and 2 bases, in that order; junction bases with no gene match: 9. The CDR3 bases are TGTGCCAGCAGCCCCAGCGGGACCACCACCTACGAGCAGTACTTC. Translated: CASSPSGTTTYEQYF. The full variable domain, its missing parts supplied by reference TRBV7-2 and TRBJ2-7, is GAGVSQSPSNKVTEKGKDVELRCDPISGHTALYWYRQSLGQGLEFLIYFQGNSAPDKSGLPSDRFSAERTGGSVSTLTIQRTQQEDSAVYLCASSPSGTTTYEQYFGPGTRLTVT.

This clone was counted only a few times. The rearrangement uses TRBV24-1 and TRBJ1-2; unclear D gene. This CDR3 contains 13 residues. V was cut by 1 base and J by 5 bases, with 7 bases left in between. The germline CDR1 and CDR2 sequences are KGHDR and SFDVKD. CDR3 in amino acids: CATSDFPWYGYTF. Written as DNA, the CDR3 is TGTGCCACCAGTGATTTCCCGTGGTATGGCTACACCTTC.

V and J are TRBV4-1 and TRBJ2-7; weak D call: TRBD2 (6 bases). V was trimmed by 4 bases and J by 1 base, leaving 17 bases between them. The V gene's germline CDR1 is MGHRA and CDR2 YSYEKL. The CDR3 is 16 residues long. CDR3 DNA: TGCGCCAGCAGCCGCCTCCCGGCGGGACGGTCCTACGAGCAGTACTTC. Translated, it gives CASSRLPAGRSYEQYF.

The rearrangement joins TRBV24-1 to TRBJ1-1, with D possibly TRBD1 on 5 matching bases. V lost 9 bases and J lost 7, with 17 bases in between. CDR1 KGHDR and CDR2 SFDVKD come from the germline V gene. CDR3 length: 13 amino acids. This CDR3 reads CATPPRGTCEAFF. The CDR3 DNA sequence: TGTGCCACCCCCCCAAGGGGTACATGTGAAGCTTTCTTT.

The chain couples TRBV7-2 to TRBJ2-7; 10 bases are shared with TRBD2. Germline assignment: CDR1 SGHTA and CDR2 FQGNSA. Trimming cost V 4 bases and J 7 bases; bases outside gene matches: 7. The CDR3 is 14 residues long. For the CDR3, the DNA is TGTGCCAGCAGCTCCGGACTAGCGGTAGGGGAGCAGTACTTC. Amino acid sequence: CASSSGLAVGEQYF.

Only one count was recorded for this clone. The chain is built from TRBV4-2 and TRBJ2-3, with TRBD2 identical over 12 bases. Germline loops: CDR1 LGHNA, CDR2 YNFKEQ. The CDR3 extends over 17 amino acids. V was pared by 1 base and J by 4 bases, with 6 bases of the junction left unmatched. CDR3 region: CASSQAASGRGSDTQYF. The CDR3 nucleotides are TGTGCCAGCAGCCAAGCGGCTAGCGGGAGGGGTTCAGATACGCAGTATTTT.

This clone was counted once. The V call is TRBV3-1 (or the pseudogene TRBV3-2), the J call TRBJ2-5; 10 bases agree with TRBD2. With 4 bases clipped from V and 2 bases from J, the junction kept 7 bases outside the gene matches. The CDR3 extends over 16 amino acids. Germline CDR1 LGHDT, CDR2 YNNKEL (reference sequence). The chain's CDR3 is CASSLLSGGPQETQYF. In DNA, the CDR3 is TGTGCCAGCAGCCTTCTTAGCGGGGGGCCACAAGAGACCCAGTACTTC.

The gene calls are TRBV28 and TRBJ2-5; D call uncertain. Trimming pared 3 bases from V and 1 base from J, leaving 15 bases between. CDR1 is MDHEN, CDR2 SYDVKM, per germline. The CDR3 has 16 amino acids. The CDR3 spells CASSFVTRGPQETQYF. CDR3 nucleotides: TGTGCCAGCAGTTTTGTAACCCGAGGCCCCCAAGAGACCCAGTACTTC.

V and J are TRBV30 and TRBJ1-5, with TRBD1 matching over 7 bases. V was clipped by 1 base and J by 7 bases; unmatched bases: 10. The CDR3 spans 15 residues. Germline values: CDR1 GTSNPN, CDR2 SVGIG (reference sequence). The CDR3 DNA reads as TGTGCCTGGAGTGCGCGGCAGGGGGTTTGGCAGCCCCAGCATTTT. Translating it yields CAWSARQGVWQPQHF.

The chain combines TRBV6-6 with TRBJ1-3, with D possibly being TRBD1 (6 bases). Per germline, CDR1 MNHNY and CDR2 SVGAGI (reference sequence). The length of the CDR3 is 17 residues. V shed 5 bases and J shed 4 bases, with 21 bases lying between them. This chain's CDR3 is CASSQTSTGLVGNTIYF. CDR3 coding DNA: TGTGCCAGCAGTCAAACTTCGACAGGACTGGTCGGAAACACCATATATTTT.

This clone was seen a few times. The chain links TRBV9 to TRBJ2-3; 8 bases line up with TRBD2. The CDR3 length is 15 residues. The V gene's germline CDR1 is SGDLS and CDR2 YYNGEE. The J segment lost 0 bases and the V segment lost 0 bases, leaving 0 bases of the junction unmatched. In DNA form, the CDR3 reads TGTGCCAGCAGCGTAGGCGGGAGGAGCACAGATACGCAGTATTTT. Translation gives CASSVGGRSTDTQYF.

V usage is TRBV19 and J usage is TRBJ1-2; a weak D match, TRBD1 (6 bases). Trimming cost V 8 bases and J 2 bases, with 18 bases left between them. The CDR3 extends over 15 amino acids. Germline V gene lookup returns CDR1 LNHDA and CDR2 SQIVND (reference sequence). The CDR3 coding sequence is TGTGCCAGTCAATTCCCGGGACACCTCAACTATGGCTACACCTTC. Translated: CASQFPGHLNYGYTF.

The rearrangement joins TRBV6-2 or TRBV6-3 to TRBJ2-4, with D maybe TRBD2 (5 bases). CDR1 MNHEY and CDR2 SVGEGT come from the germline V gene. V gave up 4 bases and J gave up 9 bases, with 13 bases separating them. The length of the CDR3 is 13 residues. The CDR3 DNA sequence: TGTGCCAGCAGTTCGGACTCTTCCGGCATTCAGTACTTC. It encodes CASSSDSSGIQYF.

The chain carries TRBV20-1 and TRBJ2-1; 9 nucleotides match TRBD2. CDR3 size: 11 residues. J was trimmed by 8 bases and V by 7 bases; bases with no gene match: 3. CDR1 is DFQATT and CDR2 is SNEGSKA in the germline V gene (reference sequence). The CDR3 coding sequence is TGCAGTGTAGCGGGAGTCGATGAGCAGTTCTTC. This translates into CSVAGVDEQFF.

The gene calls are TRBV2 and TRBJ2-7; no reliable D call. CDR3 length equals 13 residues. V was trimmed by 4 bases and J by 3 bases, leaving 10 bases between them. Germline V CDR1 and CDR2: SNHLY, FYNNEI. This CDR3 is CASSVLRRYEQYF. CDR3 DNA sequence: TGTGCCAGCAGTGTTTTGCGACGCTACGAGCAGTACTTC.

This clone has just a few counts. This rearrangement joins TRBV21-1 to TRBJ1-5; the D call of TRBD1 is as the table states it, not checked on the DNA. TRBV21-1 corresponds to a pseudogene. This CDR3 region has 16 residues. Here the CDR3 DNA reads TGTGCCAGCAGCAAAGGGGCAGCAGCTAGCAATCAGCCCCAGCATTTT. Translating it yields CASSKGAAASNQPQHF.